This T cell receptor (beta chain) stems from a study of metastatic and nonmetastatic thyroid tumors. All patients were untreated before thyroid surgery. There are 15 residues in the CDR3. J was trimmed by 5 bases and V by 0 bases; bases with no gene match: 5. Germline CDR1 is SGDLS and CDR2 is YYNGEE. Under the authors' procedure: A classifier for distant metastasis in papillary thyroid cancer was constructed using CDR3 differences observed across clinicopathological groups. TCRdb reprocessed the PCR reads using MiXCR. TCRdb, not the original authors, processed these V and J calls. The sample includes approximately 13,000 clones, roughly a third of them seen just once.

The specimen was tumor tissue. The V and J genes are TRBV9 and TRBJ2-3; 8 bases align to TRBD2. This sequence originates from a male donor with papillary thyroid cancer or a benign thyroid nodule (not recorded which). Some clones in this sample may be carry-over from other donors' samples. CDR3: CASSVGVAGGDTQYF. For the CDR3, the DNA is TGTGCCAGCAGCGTAGGGGTTGCGGGGGGAGATACGCAGTATTTT.